These 17 T cell receptor beta chains were sequenced from one sample in a study of blood T cell repertoires in COVID-19. Clones were sequenced by immunoSEQ multiplex PCR, and TCRdb holds only the in-frame ones, with some missing. The data hold roughly 240,000 clones, with 65% to 90% observed a single time. The sequenced material came from PBMCs or T cells enriched from blood (not recorded which). These receptors were collected from a woman in her forties or fifties with acute COVID-19.

This chain joins TRBV12-3 or TRBV12-4 and TRBJ1-3; perhaps TRBD1 as D (6 bases). V shed 10 bases and J shed 2 bases, with 12 bases lying between them. This CDR3 has 13 amino acids. The CDR3 region has the DNA TGTGCCACCGCACAGGGAACTGGAAACACCATATATTTT. Its translation: CATAQGTGNTIYF.

To note about this clone: Different DNA sequences within this sample yield the same CDR3. V usage is TRBV19 and J usage is TRBJ1-1, with 7 positions matching TRBD1. V shed 7 bases, J shed 0 bases, and the junction held 2 bases outside the gene matches. The CDR3 has 13 residues. The germline V gene has CDR1 LNHDA and CDR2 SQIVND (reference sequence). The CDR3 bases are TGTGCCAGTAAAGACAGGGTGAACACTGAAGCTTTCTTT. It is translated as CASKDRVNTEAFF. The full variable domain, with the rest looked up from reference TRBV19 and TRBJ1-1, is DGGITQSPKYLFRKEGQNVTLSCEQNLNHDAMYWYRQDPGQGLRLIYYSQIVNDFQKGDIAEGYSVSREKKESFPLTVTSAQKNPTAFYLCASKDRVNTEAFFGQGTRLTVV.

The chain is built from TRBV3-1 (or the pseudogene TRBV3-2) and TRBJ1-2, with D possibly being TRBD1 (6 bases). This CDR3 has 10 amino acids. The V gene lost 11 bases and the J gene lost 7 bases, with 11 bases spanning the gap. Germline CDR1 is LGHDT and CDR2 is YNNKEL (reference sequence). The CDR3 loop reads CAQRTVGYTF. The CDR3 coding sequence is TGTGCCCAGCGGACAGTTGGCTACACCTTC.

J is TRBJ1-3 and V is TRBV5-6, with 7 bases matching TRBD1. The length of the CDR3 is 16 residues. Unmatched junction bases numbered 7, after V lost 4 bases and J lost 0 bases. CDR1 is SGHDT and CDR2 is YYEEEE in the germline V gene. CDR3 region: CASSPTGIFSGNTIYF. Here the CDR3 DNA reads TGTGCCAGCAGCCCGACAGGGATATTCTCTGGAAACACCATATATTTT.

This chain connects TRBV2 to TRBJ1-5; unclear D gene. The germline gives CDR1 SNHLY, CDR2 FYNNEI. V lost 1 base, J lost 7 bases, and 11 bases lay in between. This CDR3 spans 14 amino acids. CDR3: CASSEEAGQQPQHF. The CDR3, as DNA: TGTGCCAGCAGTGAAGAGGCAGGTCAACAGCCCCAGCATTTT.

The genes are TRBV3-1 (or the pseudogene TRBV3-2) and TRBJ1-1; tentatively, D is TRBD1 (5 bases). Germline loops: CDR1 LGHDT, CDR2 YNNKEL (reference sequence). There are 12 residues in the CDR3. Between the trimmed V and J ends, which lost 11 bases and 4 bases, there was a span of 14 bases. The CDR3 sequence is CALRWGGTEAFF. The CDR3 DNA reads as TGTGCCTTACGGTGGGGGGGCACTGAAGCTTTCTTT.

The chain combines TRBV9 with TRBJ2-3; 8 bases line up with TRBD2. The CDR3 sequence is 18 residues long. CDR1 is SGDLS and CDR2 is YYNGEE in the germline V gene. Trimming cost V 0 bases and J 0 bases; bases outside gene matches: 9. The DNA of the CDR3 is TGTGCCAGCAGCGTAGGAGCGGGGGACTTCTCTAGCACAGATACGCAGTATTTT. The encoded protein is CASSVGAGDFSSTDTQYF.

The gene calls are TRBV12-3 or TRBV12-4 and TRBJ1-1; D remains unclear. This CDR3 contains 12 residues. With 1 base removed from V and 9 bases from J, the gap between germline ends came to 9 bases. The chain's CDR3 is CASSLVEDQAFF. CDR3 DNA: TGTGCCAGCAGTTTAGTGGAGGACCAAGCTTTCTTT.

J is TRBJ2-1 and V is TRBV2, with D tentatively TRBD1 (5 bases). This CDR3 spans 15 amino acids. The germline gives CDR1 SNHLY, CDR2 FYNNEI. V dropped 1 base and J dropped 1 base, with 8 bases sitting between them. The DNA for the CDR3 is TGTGCCAGCAGTGAAGACAGGCGATCCTACAATGAGCAGTTCTTC. It is translated as CASSEDRRSYNEQFF.

This chain links TRBV4-3 with TRBJ2-1, with TRBD1 matching over 12 bases. V was clipped by 5 bases and J by 8 bases; unmatched bases: 10. Per germline, CDR1 LGHNA and CDR2 YSLEER. The CDR3 has 16 residues. CDR3 nucleotide sequence: TGCGCCAGCAGCAGACAACCGGGACAGGGGGCCTATGAGCAGTTCTTC. Translating it yields CASSRQPGQGAYEQFF.

This chain connects TRBV29-1 to TRBJ1-2; D might be TRBD1 (6 bases). The CDR3 has 14 residues. Trimming cost V 7 bases and J 7 bases, with 22 bases left between them. CDR1 SQVTM and CDR2 ANQGSEA come from the germline V gene. For the CDR3, the DNA is TGCAGCGCCCGAATTGTAAGGGGGAGAGGTGGCTACACCTTC. Translation: CSARIVRGRGGYTF.

This chain joins TRBV14 and TRBJ2-5; TRBD1 is a possible D gene (5 bases). The CDR3 contains 14 residues. V shed 4 bases and J shed 2 bases, with 11 bases lying between them. Germline V gene sequence: CDR1 SGHDN, CDR2 FVKESK. The CDR3 loop reads CASSLRQPQETQYF. DNA for the CDR3: TGTGCCAGCAGCCTGAGACAGCCACAAGAGACCCAGTACTTC.

In this sample, this clone turned up once. This chain joins TRBV27 and TRBJ1-1; tentatively, D is TRBD1 (5 bases). The V and J ends lost 3 bases and 1 base respectively, with 15 bases between them. The CDR3 is 16 amino acids. Germline V lookup: CDR1 MNHEY, CDR2 SMNVEV (reference sequence). The CDR3 DNA sequence: TGTGCCAGCAGTTTCATCCAGGGTAGCGGGAACACTGAAGCTTTCTTT. It codes for CASSFIQGSGNTEAFF.

V usage is TRBV5-4 and J usage is TRBJ2-5; TRBD1 matches 7 bases. Germline V gene sequence: CDR1 SGHNT, CDR2 YYREEE (reference sequence). The J segment lost 3 bases and the V segment lost 3 bases, leaving 5 bases of the junction unmatched. The CDR3 extends over 14 amino acids. The CDR3 spells CASSSGTVEETQYF. CDR3 nucleotide sequence: TGTGCCAGCAGCTCCGGGACAGTAGAAGAGACCCAGTACTTC.

The chain uses TRBV21-1 and TRBJ1-5; TRBD1, the table's D call, was not compared with the DNA. TRBV21-1 is a listed pseudogene. CDR3 length equals 16 residues. The DNA for the CDR3 is TGTGCCAGCAGCACAAGACAGGATCCAAGGGGTCAGCCCCAGCATTTT. Residues: CASSTRQDPRGQPQHF.

This clone came up once. V gene TRBV18 combines with J gene TRBJ1-1; D might be TRBD1 (6 bases). From germline, CDR1 is KGHSH and CDR2 LQKENI. The CDR3 sequence is 15 residues long. V lost 0 bases and J 1 base, leaving 9 bases between the germline ends. As DNA, the CDR3 is TGTGCCAGCTCACCACCGGACAGCAGGAACACTGAAGCTTTCTTT. Its protein product is CASSPPDSRNTEAFF.

In the case of this clone: A read error may produce the germline difference seen at one junction end. The rearrangement uses TRBV3-1 (or the pseudogene TRBV3-2) and TRBJ2-7; D ambiguous. CDR3 length equals 12 residues. Germline loops: CDR1 LGHDT, CDR2 YNNKEL (reference sequence). The CDR3 coding sequence is TGTGCCAGCAGCCAAAAACATGGCCTTGTGGCCTTC. It translates to CASSQKHGLVAF.